This entry lists 18 T cell receptor beta chains sequenced from one sample in a study of blood T cell repertoires in COVID-19 (dated by TCRdb to between 2020 and 2021). Library preparation was by the immunoSEQ multiplex PCR assay. TCRdb stores this immuneACCESS table with in-frame sequences only. Part of the clones is absent; in the studies checked, under half of the shortfall reflects unresolved V genes, and no reason is known for the rest. For this sample the table gives approximately 150,000 clones, of which approximately 80% were detected only once. More than 4.5% of the sample is held by the ten biggest clonotypes. Sequencing used PBMCs or T cells enriched from blood (not recorded which). All receptors derive from a man in his 70s who had been exposed to COVID-19.

This clone has just a few counts. The V gene is TRBV6-1, the J gene TRBJ1-1; 10 bases line up with TRBD1. The J segment lost 7 bases and the V segment lost 3 bases, leaving 11 bases of the junction unmatched. The CDR3 extends over 16 amino acids. Germline CDR1 reads MNHNS; CDR2 reads SASEGT. The DNA for the CDR3 is TGTGCCAGCAGTGACCCCGGGACAGGGGACCCAAGTGAAGCTTTCTTT. It translates to CASSDPGTGDPSEAFF.

The V call is TRBV11-1, the J call TRBJ2-5; 10 bases agree with TRBD1. V shed 6 bases, J shed 9 bases, and the junction held 7 bases outside the gene matches. CDR3 length: 13 residues. Germline V lookup: CDR1 SGHAT, CDR2 FQDESV (reference sequence). The CDR3 spells CASSSDGTGAQYF. The CDR3 nucleotides are TGTGCCAGCAGTTCGGACGGGACAGGGGCCCAGTACTTC.

The gene calls are TRBV4-3 and TRBJ2-1; TRBD1 is a possible D gene (5 bases). Germline CDR1 is LGHNA and CDR2 is YSLEER. V was shortened by 0 bases and J by 0 bases, with 9 bases between the two germline ends. This CDR3 region has 16 residues. CDR3 protein: CASSQDQGSSYNEQFF. The CDR3 region has the DNA TGCGCCAGCAGCCAAGATCAGGGCAGCTCCTACAATGAGCAGTTCTTC.

The chain is built from TRBV7-2 and TRBJ2-4, with D possibly TRBD2 on 6 matching bases. The CDR3 has 13 amino acids. Per the germline V gene, CDR1 is SGHTA and CDR2 is FQGNSA. V was pared by 1 base and J by 8 bases, with 9 bases between. CDR3 in DNA: TGTGCCAGCAGCTTAGGGCGGGGATACATTCAGTACTTC. It is translated as CASSLGRGYIQYF.

V and J are TRBV2 and TRBJ2-5, with TRBD1 as a possible D gene (5 bases). From germline, CDR1 is SNHLY and CDR2 FYNNEI. There are 14 residues in the CDR3. The V end was cut by 7 bases, the J end by 1 base, with 13 bases between. CDR3 sequence reads: CASTPTEFQETQYF. The CDR3 DNA reads TGTGCCAGCACTCCGACAGAGTTCCAAGAGACCCAGTACTTC.

The rearrangement uses TRBV18 and TRBJ1-3, with TRBD1 identical over 8 bases. Germline CDR1 is KGHSH and CDR2 is LQKENI. This CDR3 contains 15 residues. V was clipped by 8 bases and J by 2 bases; unmatched bases: 8. The CDR3 sequence is CASTSAQGAGNTIYF. The DNA for the CDR3 is TGTGCCAGCACGTCCGCACAGGGGGCTGGAAACACCATATATTTT.

In its sample, this clone was seen once. This CDR3 is CASSPHLSTGFRQPQHF. The CDR3 DNA follows: TGTGCCAGCAGCCCCCATTTGAGTACAGGGTTCAGGCAGCCCCAGCATTTT. The V gene is TRBV7-2, the J gene TRBJ1-5; D might be TRBD1 (6 bases). V gave up 5 bases and J gave up 7 bases, with 24 bases separating them. The CDR3 has 17 amino acids. In germline, CDR1 is SGHTA, CDR2 FQGNSA.

The chain has TRBV27 and TRBJ1-1, with 8 bases identical to TRBD1. CDR1 MNHEY and CDR2 SMNVEV come from the germline V gene (reference sequence). With V trimmed by 3 bases and J by 4 bases, 16 bases remained unmatched. This CDR3 is built from 18 residues. Here the CDR3 reads CASSFQRGAGGGSTEAFF. The CDR3 nucleotides read TGTGCCAGCAGTTTTCAGAGGGGGGCAGGGGGCGGTAGCACTGAAGCTTTCTTT.

The V and J genes are TRBV25-1 and TRBJ1-2; D remains ambiguous. Germline V gives CDR1 MGHDK, CDR2 SYGVNS. The CDR3 covers 12 residues. The germline V and J ends were trimmed by 3 bases and 4 bases, with 6 bases remaining between them. In nucleotides, the CDR3 is TGTGCCAGCAGTGACATCGGCTATGGCTACACCTTC. Translation: CASSDIGYGYTF.

This clone appeared a single time. The chain couples TRBV27 to TRBJ1-4; 8 bases match TRBD1. The CDR3 totals 15 residues. The germline V gene encodes CDR1 MNHEY and CDR2 SMNVEV (reference sequence). The junction had 5 bases not matched to a gene; V was cut back by 4 bases and J by 4 bases. CDR3 in amino acids: CASSSQGANNEKLFF. The CDR3 region has the DNA TGTGCCAGCAGTTCGCAGGGGGCGAATAATGAAAAACTGTTTTTT. Filled out from reference TRBV27 and TRBJ1-4, the complete variable domain reads EAQVTQNPRYLITVTGKKLTVTCSQNMNHEYMSWYRQDPGLGLRQIYYSMNVEVTDKGDVPEGYKVSRKEKRNFPLILESPSPNQTSLYFCASSSQGANNEKLFFGSGTQLSVL.

The V gene is TRBV2, the J gene TRBJ1-2; D not resolved. With 1 base removed from V and 4 bases from J, the gap between germline ends came to 7 bases. In germline, CDR1 is SNHLY, CDR2 FYNNEI. There are 13 residues in the CDR3. The chain's CDR3 is CASSEDSPYGYTF. The CDR3 nucleotides are TGTGCCAGCAGTGAAGACAGTCCCTATGGCTACACCTTC.

V usage is TRBV19 and J usage is TRBJ1-1; no firm D call. V was pared by 5 bases and J by 4 bases, with 14 bases between. CDR1 is LNHDA and CDR2 is SQIVND in the germline V gene (reference sequence). The CDR3 sequence is 14 residues long. In DNA, the CDR3 is TGTGCCAGTAGTCCTATAGGTGGGAGCACTGAAGCTTTCTTT. Translating gives CASSPIGGSTEAFF.

The CDR3 protein is CAWSVGRGYTF. CDR3 nucleotides: TGTGCCTGGAGTGTCGGTCGTGGCTACACCTTC. The genes are TRBV30 and TRBJ1-2; no firm D call. Germline V gene sequence: CDR1 GTSNPN, CDR2 SVGIG (reference sequence). The CDR3 runs to 11 residues. V was trimmed by 0 bases and J by 7 bases, leaving 6 bases between them.

This chain connects TRBV20-1 to TRBJ2-5; 7 bases align to TRBD2. The CDR3 covers 15 residues. Trimming at V came to 3 bases and at J to 2 bases, leaving 9 bases not matched to a gene. Germline CDR1 reads DFQATT; CDR2 reads SNEGSKA (reference sequence). Written as DNA, the CDR3 is TGCAGTGCTAGTCCCCTAGCGGTAAGGCAAGAGACCCAGTACTTC. It translates to CSASPLAVRQETQYF.

The J gene is TRBJ2-5, the V gene TRBV7-2; D is possibly TRBD1 (8 bases). Germline assignment: CDR1 SGHTA and CDR2 FQGNSA. V was pared by 3 bases and J by 5 bases, with 13 bases between. CDR3 length equals 14 residues. The CDR3 loop is CASSLLQGGETQYF. The CDR3 DNA reads TGTGCCAGCAGCTTGCTACAGGGGGGGGAGACCCAGTACTTC.

This clone was detected once. This chain links TRBV11-2 with TRBJ2-5; D is perhaps TRBD1 (6 bases). The CDR3 spans 13 residues. Trimming stripped 5 bases from V and 4 bases from J, with 11 bases between. Germline V gene lookup returns CDR1 SGHAT and CDR2 FQNNGV. The CDR3 is CASSPGERETQYF. DNA of the CDR3: TGTGCCAGCAGCCCAGGGGAACGAGAGACCCAGTACTTC.

This chain links TRBV9 with TRBJ2-1, with D possibly TRBD2 on 5 matching bases. CDR1 and CDR2 (germline): SGDLS, YYNGEE. The CDR3 is made up of 16 amino acids. The V and J ends lost 0 bases and 8 bases respectively, with 18 bases between them. Here the CDR3 reads CASSVGGSQGLDEQFF. For the CDR3, the DNA is TGTGCCAGCAGCGTAGGTGGGAGTCAAGGGCTCGATGAGCAGTTCTTC.

Regarding this clone: At one end, the junction sequence differs from germline, possibly due to a read error. V is TRBV6-6 and J is TRBJ2-5; D is perhaps TRBD2 (6 bases). The germline V gene encodes CDR1 MNHNY and CDR2 SVGAGI (reference sequence). The CDR3 is made up of 13 amino acids. The CDR3 DNA reads TGTGCCAGCAAGCCGGGAGACCAGGAGACCCAGTACTTC. Protein: CASKPGDQETQYF.